Listed below are T cell receptor beta chains from one sample, sequenced in a study of blood T cell repertoires in COVID-19. Here immunoSEQ multiplex PCR was the method, and the copy in TCRdb shows in-frame clones only, minus some. The table shows tens of thousands of clones, with about 90% occurring only once. The material sequenced was peripheral blood. These receptors all come from a woman of 80 years or more with COVID-19, enrolled during active disease. Each CDR3 is given without its conserved first and last residue. Some rows have no size entry. The others give once, few or many, or a class for an expanded clone.

clone size	V gene	J gene	CDR3 protein
NA	TRBV25-1	TRBJ2-7	ASSEYGGQSLYEQY
NA	TRBV20-1	TRBJ1-2	SAGGRAGYT
NA	TRBV25-1	TRBJ1-2	ASSDPRNYGYT
NA	TRBV6-5	TRBJ1-2	ASRVRSGESGYT
once	TRBV6-1	TRBJ1-4	ASSDGAATNEKLF
NA	TRBV6-1	TRBJ1-1	ASSGPATGDGTEAF
NA	TRBV3-1/TRBV3-2	TRBJ2-5	ASSGGLAGGYQETQY
once	TRBV29-1	TRBJ1-2	SVGDRGGGYT
NA	TRBV5-1	TRBJ2-3	ASSLAGTSTDTQY
NA	TRBV9	TRBJ2-2	ASSVGGGGTGELF
NA	TRBV19	TRBJ1-1	ASSIGQKNTEAF
NA	TRBV6-5	TRBJ1-4	ASKLRTASNEKLF
NA	TRBV27	TRBJ1-2	ASSPGTGPYGYT
NA	TRBV10-3	TRBJ2-1	AISGAGGSQF
NA	TRBV6-2/TRBV6-3	TRBJ2-5	ASSYSRDRADQETQY
NA	TRBV3-1/TRBV3-2	TRBJ1-4	ASSHGQFNEKLF
NA	TRBV5-6	TRBJ1-2	ASSFRGSGQGPGGYT
NA	TRBV3-1/TRBV3-2	TRBJ2-3	ASSQDQGAATDTQY
once	TRBV30	TRBJ1-1	AWRAGGVTEAF
NA	TRBV19	TRBJ1-4	ASSVGIEKLF
NA	TRBV5-1	TRBJ1-4	ASSDTGGPIEKLF
few	TRBV6-5	TRBJ2-7	ASSSYLGQGPGEQY
NA	TRBV7-6	TRBJ2-7	ASSPRTAGAYEQY
NA	TRBV5-5	TRBJ2-1	ASSLVVGQGSYNEQF
NA	TRBV5-1	TRBJ1-4	ASSTGQRDEKLF
NA	TRBV5-1	TRBJ2-5	ASSPTGEETQY
NA	TRBV2	TRBJ2-3	ASSVPRLAGVEDTQY
NA	TRBV6-5	TRBJ1-1	ASRPLGGHTEAF
NA	TRBV7-9	TRBJ2-4	ASTNPGQDLAKNIQY